Listed below are T cell receptor beta chains from one sample, sequenced in a study of T cell responses to AZD1222 COVID-19 vaccine. Libraries were prepared by immunoSEQ multiplex PCR; TCRdb keeps only in-frame clonotypes and omits some of them. The sample shows 110,000 to 150,000 clones, 92% of them seen only once. The source was peripheral blood, collected 28 days after the second AZD1222 dose. Receptor source: an adult who received the AZD1222 COVID-19 vaccine. The CDR3 runs from the conserved cysteine through the conserved F or W. D genes are given only for firm matches. Part of the rows lack a size; the others show once, few, many or a class for expanded clones.

clone size	J gene	V gene	CDR3 length	D gene	CDR3 protein	CDR3 DNA
-	TRBJ1-4	TRBV19	14	-	CASRGFATNEKLFF	TGTGCCAGTAGAGGGTTTGCAACTAATGAAAAACTGTTTTTT
-	TRBJ1-2	TRBV7-2	15	TRBD1	CASRQNRGRIYGYTF	TGTGCCAGCAGGCAAAACAGGGGGCGCATATATGGCTACACCTTC
-	TRBJ2-3	TRBV28	17	TRBD2	CASSPGVGTSGTDTQYF	TGTGCCAGCAGCCCCGGAGTAGGGACTAGCGGGACAGATACGCAGTATTTT
-	TRBJ1-3	TRBV7-2	14	-	CASSPGQSGNTIYF	TGTGCCAGCAGCCCAGGACAATCCGGAAACACCATATATTTT
-	TRBJ2-7	TRBV11-2	15	-	CASSTRPTRGDEQYF	TGTGCCAGCAGCACACGCCCGACTAGGGGGGACGAGCAGTACTTC
-	TRBJ1-4	TRBV27	15	-	CASSRKGVPNEKLFF	TGTGCCAGCAGCAGAAAGGGGGTACCTAATGAAAAACTGTTTTTT
-	TRBJ1-2	TRBV7-9	17	TRBD1	CASSLEGTGGSTYGYTF	TGTGCCAGCAGCTTAGAGGGGACAGGGGGCTCCACCTATGGCTACACCTTC
-	TRBJ2-1	TRBV28	13	TRBD2	CASSTGTSVEQFF	TGTGCCAGCAGTACCGGGACTAGCGTCGAGCAGTTCTTC
-	TRBJ2-2	TRBV19	18	TRBD2	CASSIDLVAGVNTGELFF	TGTGCCAGTAGTATAGACCTAGTAGCGGGAGTTAACACCGGGGAGCTGTTTTTT
medium-sized	TRBJ1-1	TRBV27	15	-	CASSLAAGANTEAFF	TGTGCCAGCAGTTTGGCAGCAGGAGCCAACACTGAAGCTTTCTTT
-	TRBJ2-2	TRBV12-5	17	-	CASGLWGKGRNTGELFF	TGTGCTAGTGGTTTGTGGGGGAAGGGCAGGAACACCGGGGAGCTGTTTTTT
-	TRBJ2-1	TRBV9	15	TRBD2	CASSVAAGAQGKQFF	TGTGCCAGCAGCGTAGCAGCGGGAGCTCAGGGTAAGCAGTTCTTC
-	TRBJ2-3	TRBV7-2	13	TRBD2	CASSARTSDTQYF	TGTGCCAGCAGCGCCCGGACTAGTGATACGCAGTATTTT
-	TRBJ2-1	TRBV3-1/TRBV3-2	15	-	CASSLRGEAYNEQFF	TGTGCCAGCAGCCTACGGGGAGAAGCTTACAATGAGCAGTTCTTC
-	TRBJ2-7	TRBV5-6	14	-	CASSLVGRDYEQYF	TGTGCCAGCAGCTTGGTGGGCAGGGACTACGAGCAGTACTTC
-	TRBJ2-1	TRBV7-2	16	-	CASSLADSSSYNEQFF	TGTGCCAGCAGCTTAGCTGACAGCAGCTCCTACAATGAGCAGTTCTTC
-	TRBJ1-5	TRBV19	15	TRBD1	CASSIDGQGNQPQHF	TGTGCCAGTAGTATAGATGGACAGGGCAATCAGCCCCAGCATTTT
-	TRBJ2-7	TRBV6-5	14	-	CASSSQGSDYEQYF	TGTGCCAGCAGTTCTCAGGGGAGCGACTACGAGCAGTACTTC
once	TRBJ1-1	TRBV20-1	11	-	CSARVNTEAFF	TGCAGTGCTAGGGTGAACACTGAAGCTTTCTTT
-	TRBJ2-1	TRBV27	13	-	CASSFTGLAEQFF	TGTGCCAGCAGTTTTACAGGGCTGGCGGAGCAGTTCTTC
-	TRBJ1-4	TRBV7-2	14	-	CASSLYGRDEKLFF	TGTGCCAGCAGCTTATACGGCCGAGATGAAAAACTGTTTTTT
-	TRBJ2-7	TRBV28	15	TRBD1	CASNLRQGTRGEQYF	TGTGCCAGCAATCTCCGACAGGGGACCCGCGGAGAGCAGTACTTC
-	TRBJ1-5	TRBV23-1	14	TRBD1	CASSRTGGNQPQHF	TGCGCCAGCAGTCGAACAGGGGGCAATCAGCCCCAGCATTTT
-	TRBJ1-2	TRBV10-2	14	-	CASSEGGLTYGYTF	TGCGCCAGCAGTGAGGGGGGGTTAACCTATGGCTACACCTTC
-	TRBJ2-7	TRBV28	14	-	CASRRGGVSNEQYF	TGTGCCAGCAGAAGAGGGGGGGTTTCTAACGAGCAGTACTTC
once	TRBJ1-6	TRBV18	12	-	CASSPPYSPLHF	TGTGCCAGCTCACCACCGTATTCACCCCTCCACTTT
once	TRBJ2-5	TRBV5-1	15	-	CASSFHGVVQETQYF	TGCGCCAGCAGCTTCCATGGGGTAGTACAAGAGACCCAGTACTTC
-	TRBJ2-5	TRBV15	14	-	CATSRGGSRETQYF	TGTGCCACCAGCAGAGGGGGCAGTAGGGAGACCCAGTACTTC
-	TRBJ1-5	TRBV18	14	-	CASSPQEGSQPQHF	TGTGCCAGCTCACCACAAGAGGGAAGTCAGCCCCAGCATTTT
-	TRBJ2-7	TRBV29-1	16	TRBD1	CSVSGTAILSSYEQYF	TGCAGCGTTTCCGGGACAGCAATCTTGAGCTCCTACGAGCAGTACTTC
-	TRBJ1-1	TRBV29-1	13	-	CSVSTGERTEAFF	TGCAGCGTCTCAACGGGGGAGAGGACTGAAGCTTTCTTT
-	TRBJ2-1	TRBV5-4	17	TRBD2	CASSPGLAALTGDEQFF	TGTGCCAGCAGCCCGGGACTAGCGGCCCTCACAGGGGATGAGCAGTTCTTC
-	TRBJ1-2	TRBV24-1	14	-	CATTRGPSVYGYTF	TGTGCCACCACTCGGGGACCCAGCGTATATGGCTACACCTTC
once	TRBJ1-1	TRBV28	16	-	CASSLGTATANTEAFF	TGTGCCAGCAGTTTAGGTACAGCCACCGCGAACACTGAAGCTTTCTTT
-	TRBJ2-7	TRBV7-9	14	TRBD1	CASSPRQGAYEQYF	TGTGCCAGCAGCCCACGACAGGGGGCCTACGAGCAGTACTTC
-	TRBJ1-5	TRBV28	12	-	CASSPMHQPQHF	TGTGCCAGCAGTCCCATGCATCAGCCCCAGCATTTT
-	TRBJ2-7	TRBV10-3	15	TRBD1	CAISEGQGFRYEQYF	TGTGCCATCAGTGAGGGACAGGGGTTTAGGTACGAGCAGTACTTC
-	TRBJ2-2	TRBV18	16	-	CASSPPGLEGTGELFF	TGTGCCAGCTCACCACCGGGACTTGAAGGTACCGGGGAGCTGTTTTTT
once	TRBJ1-3	TRBV18	15	-	CASSPDSSRGNTIYF	TGTGCCAGCTCACCGGACAGTTCACGCGGGAACACCATATATTTT
-	TRBJ1-5	TRBV6-5	15	-	CASSPEWGSVQPQHF	TGTGCCAGCAGCCCCGAGTGGGGGTCTGTTCAGCCCCAGCATTTT
-	TRBJ2-5	TRBV19	13	-	CASSKADQETQYF	TGTGCCAGTAGTAAAGCAGACCAAGAGACCCAGTACTTC
-	TRBJ1-6	TRBV5-1	15	-	CASSLEGHLNSPLHF	TGCGCCAGCAGCTTGGAAGGGCACTTAAATTCACCCCTCCACTTT
once	TRBJ2-3	TRBV5-4	16	TRBD1	CASSDRTGGSTDTQYF	TGTGCCAGCAGCGATCGGACAGGGGGAAGCACAGATACGCAGTATTTT
-	TRBJ2-1	TRBV27	14	-	CASSLGAGRNEQFF	TGTGCCAGCAGTTTAGGGGCAGGGAGGAATGAGCAGTTCTTC
-	TRBJ1-2	TRBV20-1	11	-	CSARIPDGYTF	TGCAGTGCTAGAATACCAGATGGCTACACCTTC
-	TRBJ2-2	TRBV12-5	17	TRBD2	CASGFSPGTRNTGELFF	TGTGCTAGTGGTTTCTCACCCGGGACTAGGAACACCGGGGAGCTGTTTTTT
-	TRBJ1-5	TRBV12-3/TRBV12-4	12	-	CASSFLSQPQHF	TGTGCCAGCAGTTTTTTGAGTCAGCCCCAGCATTTT
-	TRBJ2-7	TRBV3-1/TRBV3-2	11	-	CASSGSYEQYF	TGTGCCAGCTCAGGGTCCTACGAGCAGTACTTC
few	TRBJ1-6	TRBV7-9	14	TRBD1	CASSTGVYNSPLHF	TGTGCCAGCAGCACAGGGGTCTATAATTCACCCCTCCACTTT
few	TRBJ2-1	TRBV28	14	-	CASSTLGLYNEQFF	TGTGCCAGCAGTACTCTCGGACTATACAATGAGCAGTTCTTC
few	TRBJ1-6	TRBV2	13	-	CASKSSYNSPLHF	TGTGCCAGCAAGAGCTCCTATAATTCACCCCTCCACTTT
-	TRBJ2-7	TRBV6-2/TRBV6-3	17	TRBD1	CASSYSPQDRVVDEQYF	TGTGCCAGCAGTTACTCGCCACAGGACAGGGTCGTGGACGAGCAGTACTTC
few	TRBJ2-1	TRBV6-5	15	-	CASSYGRGNYNEQFF	TGTGCCAGCAGTTACGGTAGGGGAAACTACAATGAGCAGTTCTTC
-	TRBJ2-7	TRBV3-1/TRBV3-2	15	TRBD1	CASSQGRTGGYEQYF	TGTGCCAGCAGCCAAGGCCGGACAGGGGGCTACGAGCAGTACTTC
-	TRBJ1-1	TRBV5-1	14	-	CASSFPDRATEAFF	TGCGCCAGCAGCTTTCCGGACCGGGCCACTGAAGCTTTCTTT
-	TRBJ1-5	TRBV9	17	TRBD1	CASSPDVRGRFFQPQHF	TGTGCCAGCAGCCCCGATGTCAGGGGGCGATTTTTTCAGCCCCAGCATTTT
-	TRBJ2-7	TRBV7-9	15	TRBD1	CASSLWTGTFYEQYF	TGTGCCAGCAGCCTATGGACAGGGACTTTCTACGAGCAGTACTTC